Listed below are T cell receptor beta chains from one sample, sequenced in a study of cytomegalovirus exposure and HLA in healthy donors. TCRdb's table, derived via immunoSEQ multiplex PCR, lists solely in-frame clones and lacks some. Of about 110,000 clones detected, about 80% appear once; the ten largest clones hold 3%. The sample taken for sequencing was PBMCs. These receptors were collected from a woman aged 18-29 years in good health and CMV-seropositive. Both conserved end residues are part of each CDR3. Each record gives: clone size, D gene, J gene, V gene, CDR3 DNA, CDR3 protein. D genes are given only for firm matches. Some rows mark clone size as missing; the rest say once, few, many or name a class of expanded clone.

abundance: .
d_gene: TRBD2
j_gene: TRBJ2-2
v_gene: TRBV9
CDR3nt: TGTGCCAGCACCAGACTAGCGGGAGTCGACGGGGAGCTGTTTTTT
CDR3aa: CASTRLAGVDGELFF

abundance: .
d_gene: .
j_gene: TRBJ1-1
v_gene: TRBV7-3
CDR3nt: TGTGCCAGCAGCTTTGGGGGCGTGGGTGAAGCTTTCTTT
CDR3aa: CASSFGGVGEAFF

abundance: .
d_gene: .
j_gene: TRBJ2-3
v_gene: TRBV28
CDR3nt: TGTGCCAGCAGTTTATGGAGGCAGAAAACAGATACGCAGTATTTT
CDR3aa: CASSLWRQKTDTQYF

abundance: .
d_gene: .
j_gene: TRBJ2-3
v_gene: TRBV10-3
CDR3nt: TGTGCCATCAGGGTTTGGGGGGCAGATACGCAGTATTTT
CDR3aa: CAIRVWGADTQYF

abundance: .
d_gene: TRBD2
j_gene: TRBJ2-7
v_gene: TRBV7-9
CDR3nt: TGTGCCAGCAGCCCGGGACTAGCGGGACCCGAGCAGTACTTC
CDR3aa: CASSPGLAGPEQYF

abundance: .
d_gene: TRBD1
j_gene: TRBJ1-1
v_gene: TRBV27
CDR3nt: TGTGCCAGCAGTTCGGATACAGGGGAGACTGAAGCTTTCTTT
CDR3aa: CASSSDTGETEAFF

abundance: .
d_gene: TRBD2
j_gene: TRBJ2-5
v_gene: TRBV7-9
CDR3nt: TGTGCCAGCAGCTTAGGCGGGAGTAAGGAGACCCAGTACTTC
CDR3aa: CASSLGGSKETQYF

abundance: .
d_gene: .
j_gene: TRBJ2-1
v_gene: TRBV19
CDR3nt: TGTGCCAGTAGTCAAAACAGGGTTGAGCAGTTCTTC
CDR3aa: CASSQNRVEQFF

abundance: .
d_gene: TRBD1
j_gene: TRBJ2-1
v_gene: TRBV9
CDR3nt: TGTGCCAGCAGCGGCTCCGGGACAGAATACAATGAGCAGTTCTTC
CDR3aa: CASSGSGTEYNEQFF

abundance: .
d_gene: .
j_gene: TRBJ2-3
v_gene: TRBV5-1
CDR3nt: TGCGCCAGCACCCCAAAGACTAGTTCGGGCACAGATACGCAGTATTTT
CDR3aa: CASTPKTSSGTDTQYF

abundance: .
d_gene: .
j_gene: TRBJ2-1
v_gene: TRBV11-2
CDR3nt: TGTGCCAGCAGCTCTCAGGGGATCACCGAGCAGTTCTTC
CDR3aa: CASSSQGITEQFF

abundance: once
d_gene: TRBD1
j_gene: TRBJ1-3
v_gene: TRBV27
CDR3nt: TGTGCCAGCAGTCCGCTCAGGACAGGGGGGAACACCATATATTTT
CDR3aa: CASSPLRTGGNTIYF

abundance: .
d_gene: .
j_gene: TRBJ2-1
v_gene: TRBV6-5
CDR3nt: TGTGCCAGCAGCGGGACTTTTAATGAGCAGTTCTTC
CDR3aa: CASSGTFNEQFF

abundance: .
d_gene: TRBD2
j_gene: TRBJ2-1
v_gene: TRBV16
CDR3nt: TGTGCCAGCAGCCCTCCGGGGGGGCTGAATGAGCAGTTCTTC
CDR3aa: CASSPPGGLNEQFF

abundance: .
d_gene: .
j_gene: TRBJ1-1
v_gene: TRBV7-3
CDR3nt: TGTGCCAGCAGCTCAAGACAGGCCTCTGAAGCTTTCTTT
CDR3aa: CASSSRQASEAFF

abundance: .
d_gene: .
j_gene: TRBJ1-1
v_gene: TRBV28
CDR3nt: TGTGCCAGCAGTTTAACGGGGATGAACACTGAAGCTTTCTTT
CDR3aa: CASSLTGMNTEAFF

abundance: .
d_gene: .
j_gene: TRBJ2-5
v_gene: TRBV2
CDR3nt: TGTGCCAGCAGTGTAGACCTGGAGCAGTACTTC
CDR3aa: CASSVDLEQYF